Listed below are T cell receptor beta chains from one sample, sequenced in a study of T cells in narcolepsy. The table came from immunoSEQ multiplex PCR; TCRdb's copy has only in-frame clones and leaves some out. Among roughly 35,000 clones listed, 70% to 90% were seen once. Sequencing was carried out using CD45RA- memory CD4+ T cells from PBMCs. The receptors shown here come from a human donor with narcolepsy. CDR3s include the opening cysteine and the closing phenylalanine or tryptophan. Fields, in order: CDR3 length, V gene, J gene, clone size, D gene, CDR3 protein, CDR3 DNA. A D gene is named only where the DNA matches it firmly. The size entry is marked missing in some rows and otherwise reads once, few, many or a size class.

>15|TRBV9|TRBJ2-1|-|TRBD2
CASSGAAAGGNEQFF
TGTGCCAGCAGCGGGGCGGCGGCGGGGGGTAATGAGCAGTTCTTC
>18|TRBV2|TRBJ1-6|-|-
CASTSHGNPSSYNSPLHF
TGTGCCAGCACCTCCCACGGGAACCCTAGCTCCTATAATTCACCCCTCCACTTT
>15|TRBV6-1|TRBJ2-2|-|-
CASSERQGLTGELFF
TGTGCCAGCAGTGAAAGGCAGGGTCTAACCGGGGAGCTGTTTTTT
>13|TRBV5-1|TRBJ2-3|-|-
CASSLGATDTQYF
TGCGCCAGCAGCTTGGGGGCGACAGATACGCAGTATTTT
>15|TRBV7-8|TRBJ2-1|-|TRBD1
CASSSGTGAYNEQFF
TGTGCCAGCAGTTCCGGGACAGGGGCCTACAATGAGCAGTTCTTC
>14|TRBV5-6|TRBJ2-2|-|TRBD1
CASSDPGGIGELFF
TGTGCCAGCAGCGATCCAGGGGGCATCGGGGAGCTGTTTTTT
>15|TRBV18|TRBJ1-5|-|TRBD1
CASSPTGNSNQPQHF
TGTGCCAGCTCACCGACAGGGAACAGCAATCAGCCCCAGCATTTT
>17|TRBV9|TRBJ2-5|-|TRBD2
CASSPMTSGGRGETQYF
TGTGCCAGCAGCCCCATGACTAGCGGGGGGAGGGGAGAGACCCAGTACTTC
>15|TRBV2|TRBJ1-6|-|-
CASTPGVGIGSPLHF
TGTGCCAGCACCCCAGGGGTTGGAATAGGATCACCCCTCCACTTT
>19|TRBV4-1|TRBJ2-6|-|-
CASSQDGGGLTSGANVLTF
TGCGCCAGCAGCCAAGACGGCGGGGGCTTAACCTCTGGGGCCAACGTCCTGACTTTC
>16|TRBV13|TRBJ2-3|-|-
CASSSRRLDHTDTQYF
TGTGCCAGCAGCTCCCGACGTCTGGACCACACAGATACGCAGTATTTT
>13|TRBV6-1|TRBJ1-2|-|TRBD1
CASSWDRKDGYTF
TGTGCCAGCAGTTGGGACAGAAAGGATGGCTACACCTTC
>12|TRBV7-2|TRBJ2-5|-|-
CASSWERETQYF
TGTGCCAGCAGCTGGGAACGAGAGACCCAGTACTTC
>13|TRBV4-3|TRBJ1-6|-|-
CASSPAGRPPLHF
TGCGCCAGCAGCCCGGCGGGCAGGCCACCCCTCCACTTT
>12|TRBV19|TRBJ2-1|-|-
CASSEGSRRKFF
TGTGCCAGTAGTGAAGGCTCCCGACGAAAGTTCTTC
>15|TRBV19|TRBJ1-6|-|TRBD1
CASSWTGGYNSPLHF
TGTGCCAGTAGCTGGACAGGGGGTTATAATTCACCCCTCCACTTT
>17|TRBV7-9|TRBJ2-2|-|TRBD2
CASSRPLAGGPTGELFF
TGTGCCAGCAGCAGACCCCTAGCGGGGGGCCCCACCGGGGAGCTGTTTTTT
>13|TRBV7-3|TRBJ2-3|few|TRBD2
CASSPSGGNTQYF
TGTGCCAGCAGCCCTAGCGGGGGGAATACGCAGTATTTT
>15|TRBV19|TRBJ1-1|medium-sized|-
CASSMPTRGNTEAFF
TGTGCCAGTAGTATGCCTACTCGAGGAAACACTGAAGCTTTCTTT
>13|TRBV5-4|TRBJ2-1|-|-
CASSETRRDEQFF
TGTGCCAGCAGCGAGACTAGGCGGGATGAGCAGTTCTTC
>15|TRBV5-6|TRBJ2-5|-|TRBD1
CASSLVPRTGGVLYF
TGTGCCAGCAGCTTGGTCCCCCGGACAGGGGGTGTATTATACTTC
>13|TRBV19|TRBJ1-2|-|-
CASTRTGNYGYTF
TGTGCCAGTACCAGAACAGGGAATTATGGCTACACCTTC
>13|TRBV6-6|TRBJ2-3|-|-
CASTPLETDTQYF
TGTGCCAGCACCCCACTAGAGACAGATACGCAGTATTTT
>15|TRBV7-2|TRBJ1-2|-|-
CASSLALPGEHGYTF
TGTGCCAGCAGCTTAGCGTTGCCAGGGGAGCATGGCTACACCTTC
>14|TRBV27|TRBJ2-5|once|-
CASSLAGARETQYF
TGTGCCAGCAGTTTAGCAGGGGCCCGGGAGACCCAGTACTTC
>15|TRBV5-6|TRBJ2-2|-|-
CASSWGGANTGELFF
TGTGCCAGCAGCTGGGGGGGCGCGAACACCGGGGAGCTGTTTTTT
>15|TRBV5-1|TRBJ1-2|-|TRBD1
CASSSRTGGNYGYTF
TGCGCCAGCAGCTCCAGGACAGGGGGGAACTATGGCTACACCTTC
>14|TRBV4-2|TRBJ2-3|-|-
CASSQAESTDTQYF
TGTGCCAGCAGCCAAGCGGAGAGCACAGATACGCAGTATTTT
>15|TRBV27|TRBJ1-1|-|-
CASRTPGPGNTEAFF
TGTGCCAGCAGAACTCCGGGACCGGGGAACACTGAAGCTTTCTTT
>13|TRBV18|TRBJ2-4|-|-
CASSPVDKNIQYF
TGTGCCAGCTCACCAGTGGACAAAAACATTCAGTACTTC
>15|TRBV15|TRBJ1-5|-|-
CATSRDTGGWQPQHF
TGTGCCACCAGCAGAGATACGGGGGGATGGCAGCCCCAGCATTTT
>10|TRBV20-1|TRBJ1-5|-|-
CSAGGQPQHF
TGCAGTGCAGGGGGGCAGCCCCAGCATTTT
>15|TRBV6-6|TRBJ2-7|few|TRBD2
CASRTGTSLRDEQYF
TGTGCCAGCAGAACCGGGACTAGCCTTCGTGACGAGCAGTACTTC
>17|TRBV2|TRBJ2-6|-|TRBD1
CASSETATGAGANVLTF
TGTGCCAGCAGTGAAACGGCGACAGGGGCTGGGGCCAACGTCCTGACTTTC
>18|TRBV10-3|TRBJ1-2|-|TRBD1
CAIRSGTGASTPNYGYTF
TGTGCCATCAGATCGGGGACAGGGGCGAGTACCCCCAACTATGGCTACACCTTC
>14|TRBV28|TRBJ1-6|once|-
CASSSGTKNSPLHF
TGTGCCAGCAGTTCCGGGACTAAGAATTCACCCCTCCACTTT
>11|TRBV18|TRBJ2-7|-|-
CVSSPGREQYF
TGTGTCAGCTCCCCCGGCCGCGAGCAGTACTTC
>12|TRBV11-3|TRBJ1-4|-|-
CASSGGGGKLFF
TGTGCCAGCAGCGGAGGAGGGGGAAAACTGTTTTTT
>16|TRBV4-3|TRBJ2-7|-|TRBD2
CASSQEGPSGPYEQYF
TGCGCCAGCAGCCAAGAGGGGCCTAGCGGACCCTACGAGCAGTACTTC
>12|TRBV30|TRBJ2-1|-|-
CAWTATYNEQFF
TGTGCCTGGACGGCTACCTACAATGAGCAGTTCTTC
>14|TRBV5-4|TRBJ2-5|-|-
CASSLGAGQETQYF
TGTGCCAGCAGCTTGGGGGCGGGCCAAGAGACCCAGTACTTC